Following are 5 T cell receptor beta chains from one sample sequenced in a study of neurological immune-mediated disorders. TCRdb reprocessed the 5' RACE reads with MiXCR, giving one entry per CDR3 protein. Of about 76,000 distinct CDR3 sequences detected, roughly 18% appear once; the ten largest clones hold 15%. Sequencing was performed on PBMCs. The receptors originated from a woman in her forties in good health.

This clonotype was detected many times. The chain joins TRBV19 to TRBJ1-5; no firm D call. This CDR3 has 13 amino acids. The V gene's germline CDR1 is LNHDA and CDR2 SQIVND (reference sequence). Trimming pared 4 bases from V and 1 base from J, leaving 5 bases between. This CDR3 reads CASSTTSNQPQHF. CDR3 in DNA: TGTGCCAGTAGTACGACCAGCAATCAGCCCCAGCATTTT. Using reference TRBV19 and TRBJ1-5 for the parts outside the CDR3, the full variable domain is DGGITQSPKYLFRKEGQNVTLSCEQNLNHDAMYWYRQDPGQGLRLIYYSQIVNDFQKGDIAEGYSVSREKKESFPLTVTSAQKNPTAFYLCASSTTSNQPQHFGDGTRLSIL.

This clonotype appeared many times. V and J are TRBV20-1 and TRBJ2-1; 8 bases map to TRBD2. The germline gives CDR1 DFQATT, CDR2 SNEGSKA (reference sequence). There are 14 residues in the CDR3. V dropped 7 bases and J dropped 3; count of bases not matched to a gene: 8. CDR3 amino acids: CSGAAGDLYNEQFF. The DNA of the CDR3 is TGCAGTGGTGCAGCGGGGGACCTCTACAATGAGCAGTTCTTC.

The chain's CDR3 is CASSHRLAGATDTQYF. The DNA of the CDR3 is TGTGCCAGCAGCCACCGACTAGCGGGGGCGACAGATACGCAGTATTTT. This sequence joins TRBV7-9 and TRBJ2-3, with TRBD2 identical over 12 bases. V shed 5 bases and J 3 bases; nucleotides not matched to a gene: 6. CDR3 length equals 16 residues. Germline V gene sequence: CDR1 SEHNR, CDR2 FQNEAQ (reference sequence). Full variable domain (rest looked up from reference TRBV7-9 and TRBJ2-3): DTGVSQNPRHKITKRGQNVTFRCDPISEHNRLYWYRQTLGQGPEFLTYFQNEAQLEKSRLLSDRFSAERPKGSFSTLEIQRTEQGDSAMYLCASSHRLAGATDTQYFGPGTRLTVL.

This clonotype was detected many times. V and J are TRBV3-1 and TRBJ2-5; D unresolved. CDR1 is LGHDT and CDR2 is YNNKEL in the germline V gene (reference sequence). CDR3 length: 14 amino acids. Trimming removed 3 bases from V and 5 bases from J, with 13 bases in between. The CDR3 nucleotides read TGTGCCAGCAGCCAGGTCAGAGAAGGGGAGACCCAGTACTTC. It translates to CASSQVREGETQYF.

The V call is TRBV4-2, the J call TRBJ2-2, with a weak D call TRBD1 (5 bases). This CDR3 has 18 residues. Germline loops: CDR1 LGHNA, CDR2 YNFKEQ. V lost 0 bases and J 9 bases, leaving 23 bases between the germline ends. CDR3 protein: CASSQDPPGQGRARELFF. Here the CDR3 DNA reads TGTGCCAGCAGCCAAGATCCCCCCGGGCAGGGCAGGGCAAGGGAGCTGTTTTTT.